The 12 T cell receptor beta chains listed next were all sequenced from one sample in a study of long-term antiretroviral therapy in people with HIV. Survey-level immunoSEQ v3.0 assays were run. TCRdb's table, derived via immunoSEQ multiplex PCR, lists solely in-frame clones and lacks some. The table has under 35,000 clones, around 94% seen once. The material sequenced was unsorted PBMCs, taken 5 to 5.5 years after starting antiretroviral therapy. These receptors all stem from a woman aged 45-59 years with HIV.

V usage is TRBV7-3 and J usage is TRBJ2-6, with D unresolved. The ends were cut back, 2 bases at V and 4 bases at J, with 12 bases in the middle. Germline V gives CDR1 SGHTA, CDR2 FQGTGA. This CDR3 region has 16 residues. The CDR3 loop is CASSLQPPVGANVLTF. Here the CDR3 DNA reads TGTGCCAGCAGCTTACAACCACCGGTCGGGGCCAACGTCCTGACTTTC.

The rearrangement uses TRBV6-5 and TRBJ2-7; TRBD1 aligns across 8 bases. The CDR3 has 14 residues. Trimming cost V 6 bases and J 0 bases; bases outside gene matches: 4. Germline V CDR1 and CDR2: MNHEY, SVGAGI. The CDR3 here is CASSRQGSSYEQYF. DNA of the CDR3: TGTGCCAGCAGCCGACAGGGGTCCTCCTACGAGCAGTACTTC.

This rearrangement joins TRBV7-9 to TRBJ2-5; a possible D gene is TRBD2 (6 bases). The CDR3 sequence is 16 residues long. V lost 5 bases to trimming and J lost 2 bases, with 18 bases between them. Germline V lookup: CDR1 SEHNR, CDR2 FQNEAQ (reference sequence). This CDR3 reads CASSGEEGSPQETQYF. In DNA, the CDR3 is TGTGCCAGCAGCGGCGAGGAGGGGTCACCGCAAGAGACCCAGTACTTC.

This clone came up once. This rearrangement joins TRBV5-6 to TRBJ2-1, with 14 nucleotides matching TRBD2. The CDR3 covers 16 residues. CDR1 is SGHDT and CDR2 is YYEEEE in the germline V gene. Trimming at V came to 4 bases and at J to 7 bases, leaving 7 bases not matched to a gene. CDR3 residues: CASSDGTSGGGNEQFF. The CDR3 nucleotides read TGTGCCAGCAGCGACGGGACTAGCGGGGGTGGAAATGAGCAGTTCTTC.

V is TRBV4-1 and J is TRBJ2-2; perhaps TRBD1 as D (5 bases). Germline assignment: CDR1 MGHRA and CDR2 YSYEKL. The CDR3 is 18 residues long. Trimming took 1 base from V and 8 from J, leaving 23 bases between them. In DNA, the CDR3 is TGCGCCAGCAGCCAAGGCCCTAGGTCAAACAGGATCCGGGGGGAGCTGTTTTTT. Residues: CASSQGPRSNRIRGELFF.

This sequence joins TRBV11-2 and TRBJ1-6; no clear D gene. The ends were cut back, 3 bases at V and 7 bases at J, with 10 bases in the middle. The CDR3 covers 14 residues. CDR1 is SGHAT and CDR2 is FQNNGV in the germline V gene. The CDR3 DNA is TGTGCCAGCAGCTTCGGGCCCAGGAATTCACCCCTCCACTTT. Its protein product is CASSFGPRNSPLHF.

On this clone itself: One end of the junction fails to match germline, which may point to a read error. The chain combines TRBV6-1 with TRBJ1-1; perhaps TRBD1 as D (6 bases). The CDR3 is made up of 15 amino acids. Germline V gene sequence: CDR1 MNHNS, CDR2 SASEGT. The CDR3 region has the DNA TGTGCCAGCAGAGAAGGGGGGCCGGGGTATCCTGAAGCTTTCTTT. Translating gives CASREGGPGYPEAFF.

The DNA for the CDR3 is TGCAGCGTACGAACAGGGCGGAACACTGAAGCTTTCTTT. Protein: CSVRTGRNTEAFF. This rearrangement joins TRBV29-1 to TRBJ1-1; D is possibly TRBD1 (6 bases). Between the trimmed V and J ends, which lost 6 bases and 1 base, there was a span of 12 bases. The CDR3 runs 13 residues. Germline values: CDR1 SQVTM, CDR2 ANQGSEA.

V gene TRBV10-3 combines with J gene TRBJ2-7; TRBD1 aligns across 8 bases. Germline CDR1 and CDR2: ENHRY and SYGVKD. The CDR3 loop spans 15 amino acids. Losses at the gene ends were 2 bases for V and 3 bases for J; bases not matched to a gene: 6. CDR3 sequence: CAISEADRAYYEQYF. The CDR3 coding sequence is TGTGCCATCAGTGAGGCGGACAGGGCATACTACGAGCAGTACTTC.

The chain recombines TRBV6-6 with TRBJ2-1; 10 bases match TRBD2. Germline V gene data show CDR1 as MNHNY and CDR2 as SVGAGI (reference sequence). With V trimmed by 7 bases and J by 10 bases, 10 bases remained unmatched. The CDR3 runs to 14 residues. CDR3 region: CASNKGLADTEQFF. In DNA, the CDR3 is TGTGCCAGCAACAAAGGACTAGCGGACACGGAGCAGTTCTTC.

V and J are TRBV5-1 and TRBJ2-2; 9 bases agree with TRBD1. The CDR3 is 15 amino acids. V trimming: 4 bases; J trimming: 0 bases; junction bases outside the gene matches: 1. Germline V gene lookup returns CDR1 SGHRS and CDR2 YFSETQ. The CDR3 spells CASSGQGSNTGELFF. The CDR3, as DNA: TGCGCCAGCAGCGGACAGGGGTCGAACACCGGGGAGCTGTTTTTT.

This chain uses TRBV6-6 with TRBJ2-7; TRBD2 agrees at 7 bases. V gave up 8 bases and J gave up 4 bases; unmatched junction bases: 11. The CDR3 runs to 14 residues. CDR1 is MNHNY and CDR2 is SVGAGI in the germline V gene (reference sequence). The CDR3 DNA is TGTGCCAGCCGCGACGGCGGGGAGGGGTACGAGCAGTACTTC. This encodes CASRDGGEGYEQYF.